This TCR beta chain comes out of a study of blood T cell repertoires in COVID-19 (dated by TCRdb to between 2020 and 2021). Regarding the research as a whole: Samples covering the acute and convalescent phases of COVID-19 were provided by collaborators in the United States, Italy and Spain. The prospective study material was composed of cDNA or gDNA derived from T cells, B-cell-depleted T cells, or PBMCs. The dataset comprised deeply sampled blood TCRbeta repertoires from subjects exposed to, actively infected with, or recovered from COVID-19. The repertoires were released in a freely available public database intended as a resource for research on the immune response to SARS-CoV-2. The samples were drawn from two sources: the first 160 participants of the ongoing ImmuneRACE study, and 1,254 subjects contributed by 6 global collaborators. A de-identified subject ID, COVID-19 status, age in years and sex were almost always included in the sample metadata. Where available, HLA class I and class II types were obtained from metadata supplied by the sample provider rather than from assay-based typing. Overall results and qualifications from the work: How much clinical and demographic metadata was included differed by source and by participant, and the metadata was provided uncurated.

The germline V gene (reference sequence) yields LGHDT for CDR1 and YNNKEL for CDR2. The CDR3 has 14 amino acids, counting the end cysteine and phenylalanine. Only the CDR3 portion is preserved as DNA: 42 bases, with reading frame beginning at the first base. Trimming takes 3 bases from V and 3 bases from J, and the germline ends sit 11 bases apart. TCRbeta CDR3 regions were amplified from genomic DNA by means of the immunoSEQ Assay, a bias-controlled multiplex PCR. As for how the authors treated the data: The number of nucleated cells in each sample was estimated from the amplification of reference gene primers within the assay. To quantify the absolute abundance of each unique TCRbeta CDR3 rearrangement, sequence reads were collapsed and filtered. For each sample, productive Simpson clonality was calculated by taking the square root of Simpson's diversity index across productive rearrangements. TCRdb provides this immuneACCESS table in a form limited to in-frame rearrangements. Some clones are lacking; in checked studies, under half of them reflect an unresolved V gene, and why the rest are absent is not known. D and trimming come from the DNA, and the V and J calls and clone size come from that table. The sample contains 26,000 or so clones, about nine tenths of them found a single time. The top ten constitute approximately 13% of the sample.

As to this clone: Its antigen is still unknown. No quality values exist for individual bases; no much larger clone is one base distant.

Collaborating institutions collected whole blood in K2EDTA tubes following their own protocols. For TCRbeta analysis, collaborators shipped samples as frozen whole blood, isolated PBMCs, or DNA extracted from either of those sample types. The chain is encoded by TRBV3-1 (or the pseudogene TRBV3-2) joined to TRBJ1-1, with an unclear D gene assignment. This receptor was taken from a human donor in a cohort sampled during active COVID-19. The donor label of this sample is uncertain. Sample: peripheral blood. CDR3 loop: CASSHSVPHTEAFF. The nucleotide sequence reads as follows: TGTGCCAGCAGCCATAGTGTCCCACACACTGAAGCTTTCTTT.